This entry lists 7 T cell receptor beta chains sequenced from one sample in a study of OX40 agonist ivuxolimab in advanced cancers. Assay: immunoSEQ multiplex PCR; the TCRdb copy retains only in-frame clones and omits some. In the table there are fewer than 70,000 clones, approximately 86% of which are singletons. The material sequenced was CD4+ or CD8+ T cells sorted from blood, taken in a trial of the OX40 agonist ivuxolimab. The receptors originated from an adult with an advanced solid tumor such as melanoma, head and neck, liver or kidney cancer.

The table lists this clone with a count of one. The chain recombines TRBV9 with TRBJ2-7; TRBD2 might be the D (6 bases). The CDR3 runs to 18 residues. Trimming took off 0 bases at V and 1 base at J, with 20 bases between the two ends. CDR1 and CDR2 from the germline V gene are SGDLS and YYNGEE. The CDR3: CASSVDSGSGGNSYEQYF. DNA for the CDR3: TGTGCCAGCAGCGTAGATAGTGGGAGTGGGGGGAATTCCTACGAGCAGTACTTC.

The rearrangement links TRBV5-1 to TRBJ2-7; D possibly corresponds to TRBD1 (6 bases). The CDR3 runs to 15 residues. The V gene's germline CDR1 is SGHRS and CDR2 YFSETQ. V was clipped by 4 bases and J by 8 bases, with 22 bases between them. CDR3 amino acids: CASSTAGTRPTKQYF. CDR3 DNA: TGCGCCAGCAGCACGGCCGGGACAAGACCTACGAAGCAGTACTTC.

V gene TRBV2 combines with J gene TRBJ2-5; D tentatively reads TRBD1 or TRBD2 (5 bases each). The V end lost 3 bases, the J end lost 1 base, and 12 bases lay between the germline ends. CDR3 length: 15 residues. The germline CDR1 and CDR2 sequences are SNHLY and FYNNEI. The CDR3 spells CASSEGDGTQETQYF. The CDR3 region has the DNA TGTGCCAGCAGTGAGGGGGACGGTACCCAAGAGACCCAGTACTTC.

This clone is a singleton in its sample. The V and J genes are TRBV18 and TRBJ1-2, with TRBD1 matching 10 bases. This CDR3 has 14 residues. Germline assignment: CDR1 KGHSH and CDR2 LQKENI. Trimming removed 5 bases from V and 8 bases from J; junction bases left unmatched: 8. Written as DNA, the CDR3 is TGTGCCAGCTCATGGGACAGGGGCCCCCCGGGCTACACCTTC. Its translation: CASSWDRGPPGYTF.

This chain connects TRBV28 to TRBJ1-5, with no clear D. The CDR3 is made up of 15 amino acids. Germline V CDR1 and CDR2: MDHEN, SYDVKM. Trimming left V 1 base short and J 1 base short, with 8 bases between. This chain's CDR3 is CASSLLGVSNQPQHF. The CDR3 DNA reads as TGTGCCAGCAGTTTATTAGGTGTAAGCAATCAGCCCCAGCATTTT. Using reference TRBV28 and TRBJ1-5 for the parts outside the CDR3, the full variable domain is DVKVTQSSRYLVKRTGEKVFLECVQDMDHENMFWYRQDPGLGLRLIYFSYDVKMKEKGDIPEGYSVSREKKERFSLILESASTNQTSMYLCASSLLGVSNQPQHFGDGTRLSIL.

The rearrangement uses TRBV19 and TRBJ2-1, with a possible D match to TRBD2 (7 bases). This CDR3 is built from 16 residues. Between the trimmed V and J ends, which lost 3 bases and 9 bases, there was a span of 21 bases. Per germline, CDR1 LNHDA and CDR2 SQIVND (reference sequence). CDR3 sequence: CASSMLLIRGGGEQFF. DNA of the CDR3: TGTGCCAGTAGTATGCTTCTTATCAGGGGCGGGGGTGAGCAGTTCTTC.

J is TRBJ1-4 and V is TRBV28; no definite D call. The CDR3 loop spans 15 amino acids. V was cut by 2 bases and J by 6 bases, with 13 bases left in between. The germline V gene has CDR1 MDHEN and CDR2 SYDVKM. The CDR3 DNA follows: TGTGCCAGCAGTTTAGGCGGCCCCCCCGATGAAAAACTGTTTTTT. This encodes CASSLGGPPDEKLFF.